This TCR beta chain was recorded in a study of molecular identifiers for immune sequencing clone quantification. Study conclusions and caveats: In cases of identical TCR molecules sharing a barcode, highly expanded clone sizes could be underestimated.

A CD8+CD4-CCR7+CD45RA+ gate was used to sort naive CD8 T cells. Of note for this clonotype: Its antigen remains unidentified. At one boundary the junction diverges from the germline segment, which might be a read error.

The CDR3 contains 16 residues. The germline gives CDR1 LGHNA, CDR2 YSLEER. Methods described previously were used for bulk TCR libraries, and listed TCR primers were applied. TCRdb re-analysed the PCR reads in MiXCR, keeping a single row per CDR3 protein. The sample records approximately 500,000 distinct CDR3 sequences, 20% to 25% being singletons. V gene TRBV4-3 combines with J gene TRBJ1-4; no firm D call. The receptor was derived from a human donor in good health. Some libraries in this study had Jurkat cell RNA spiked in. Sequenced: naive CD8+ T cells from blood, with Jurkat cell RNA spiked in. Subset reported: FACS-sorted CD8+CD4-CCR7+CD45RA+ naive T cells. CDR3 sequence: CASSQSFGGEREKLLF. The CDR3 DNA reads TGCGCCAGCAGCCAGTCATTCGGCGGGGAGCGAGAAAAACTGCTTTTT.